The rows below give T cell receptor beta chains drawn from one sample of a study of blood T cell repertoires in COVID-19. Measured with immunoSEQ multiplex PCR; TCRdb has only the in-frame clones, and not every one. The profile shows roughly 72,000 clones, about four fifths of them singletons. Source material: peripheral blood. Receptors originate from a man aged 70 or older who had recovered from COVID-19. Each CDR3 is given with its conserved first and last residue. A D gene is named only where the DNA matches it firmly. The size field is filled for only some rows; it gives once, few, many or a size class.

j_call	clone_size	d_call	v_call	cdr3_nt	cdr3_aa
TRBJ1-4	-	-	TRBV29-1	TGCAGCGTTGAAACGGGTACGGATCCGGATGCAAATGAAAAACTGTTTTTT	CSVETGTDPDANEKLFF
TRBJ1-3	-	TRBD1	TRBV3-1/TRBV3-2	TGTGCCAGCAGCCAAGTTACCGGGACAGTCTCTGGAAACACCATATATTTT	CASSQVTGTVSGNTIYF
TRBJ1-5	-	TRBD1	TRBV28	TGTGCCAGCAGTGGGATCTCCGGGACAGGGGGCTTGTATAGCAATCAGCCCCAGCATTTT	CASSGISGTGGLYSNQPQHF
TRBJ2-3	-	-	TRBV6-2/TRBV6-3	TGTGCCAGCAGTTACTCTCGGGGGACCCTTACAGATACGCAGTATTTT	CASSYSRGTLTDTQYF
TRBJ1-2	once	TRBD1	TRBV7-2	TGTGCCAGCAGCATACCGGACAGGAACTATGGCTACACCTTC	CASSIPDRNYGYTF
TRBJ2-4	few	-	TRBV28	TGTGCCAGCAGTTTACCTCAGGGTGGAGTAGACATTCAGTACTTC	CASSLPQGGVDIQYF
TRBJ2-3	once	TRBD2	TRBV30	TGTGCCTGGAGTGTTGCGGGAGGGTCAGATACGCAGTATTTT	CAWSVAGGSDTQYF
TRBJ2-5	-	-	TRBV29-1	TGCAGCGTTGAATCCGGGTTCGAAGAGACCCAGTACTTC	CSVESGFEETQYF
TRBJ1-6	-	-	TRBV10-3	TGTGCCATCACACCGGGGGTGGATTCACCCCTCCACTTT	CAITPGVDSPLHF
TRBJ2-1	-	-	TRBV27	TGTGCCAGCAGTCCCCTGACAGCTAATGAGCAGTTCTTC	CASSPLTANEQFF
TRBJ1-5	-	-	TRBV5-1	TGCGCCAGCAGCACCATTCCAGGGGACAATCAGCCCCAGCATTTT	CASSTIPGDNQPQHF
TRBJ2-3	-	TRBD2	TRBV7-2	TGTGCCAGCAGATCCACTAGCGGGAGGGTTGGAGATACGCAGTATTTT	CASRSTSGRVGDTQYF
TRBJ2-1	-	-	TRBV12-3/TRBV12-4	TGTGCCAGCGTCAGGATGAATGAGCAGTTCTTC	CASVRMNEQFF
TRBJ1-5	-	-	TRBV19	TGTGCCAGTAGTATAAACAGAAATCAGCCCCAGCATTTT	CASSINRNQPQHF
TRBJ2-7	-	TRBD2	TRBV6-5	TGTGCCAGCAGATTGACTAGCGGGGGGGCCTACGAGCAGTACTTC	CASRLTSGGAYEQYF
TRBJ2-7	-	TRBD2	TRBV9	TGTGCCAGCGGGAGGACTAGCCTACCCTACGAGCAGTACTTC	CASGRTSLPYEQYF
TRBJ1-4	-	TRBD1	TRBV4-3	TGCGCCAGCAGCCAAGACTTCTCCCCGGGACAGGGGGCCTTATACGAAAAACTGTTTTTT	CASSQDFSPGQGALYEKLFF
TRBJ1-5	-	-	TRBV4-2	TGTGCCAGCAGTCACAGGGATAGCAATCAGCCCCAGCATTTT	CASSHRDSNQPQHF
TRBJ2-2	-	-	TRBV6-5	TGTGCCAGCACCGGACAGATAAACGGGGAGCTGTTTTTT	CASTGQINGELFF
TRBJ2-7	few	TRBD2	TRBV24-1	TGTGCCACCAGTGAAGGGACTAGCGCGGGCGAGCAGTACTTC	CATSEGTSAGEQYF
TRBJ2-1	-	-	TRBV7-8	TGTGCCAGCAGCTTCCTAACCGGGACTCCTATTTACAATGAGCAGTTCTTC	CASSFLTGTPIYNEQFF
TRBJ2-1	-	TRBD1	TRBV30	TGTGCCTGGAGTCGGGACAGCTCCTACAATGAGCAGTTCTTC	CAWSRDSSYNEQFF
TRBJ2-7	-	-	TRBV30	TGTGCCTGGAGACGGGGGGCTACCTACGAGCAGTACTTC	CAWRRGATYEQYF
TRBJ2-5	-	TRBD2	TRBV7-2	TGTGCCAGCAGCTTAGCACCTAGCGGACCCCAAGAGACCCAGTACTTC	CASSLAPSGPQETQYF
TRBJ2-3	-	TRBD1	TRBV2	TGTGCCAGCATTCGACAGGGCTTCGGCACAGATACGCAGTATTTT	CASIRQGFGTDTQYF
TRBJ2-1	-	TRBD2	TRBV4-3	TGCGCCAGCAGCGTCCGGACTAGCGGGAGGGTTGGCAATGAGCAGTTCTTC	CASSVRTSGRVGNEQFF
TRBJ1-1	-	-	TRBV5-1	TGCGCCAGCAGCCCCGTTCAGCGGACGAACACTGAAGCTTTCTTT	CASSPVQRTNTEAFF
TRBJ2-2	few	-	TRBV2	TGTGCCAGCAGTGAAGGAAAGGGGCAGAACACCGGGGAGCTGTTTTTT	CASSEGKGQNTGELFF
TRBJ2-2	few	TRBD2	TRBV4-1	TGCGCCAGCAGCCAGTGGGGGGGTACCGGGGAGCTGTTTTTT	CASSQWGGTGELFF
TRBJ1-4	few	TRBD1	TRBV5-1	TGCGCCAGCGCGGAACAGACGGGACAGGGGAATGAAAAACTGTTTTTT	CASAEQTGQGNEKLFF
TRBJ2-3	-	TRBD2	TRBV3-1/TRBV3-2	TGTGCCAGCAGGAGCGGGGGGGGAAATACGCAGTATTTT	CASRSGGGNTQYF
TRBJ2-2	-	TRBD2	TRBV7-9	TGTGCCAGCAGCCTACTGCTAGCGGACACCGGGGAGCTGTTTTTT	CASSLLLADTGELFF
TRBJ2-3	-	TRBD2	TRBV5-4	TGTGCCAGCAGCTTGGTTGCGGGAGCTCCAGATACGCAGTATTTT	CASSLVAGAPDTQYF
TRBJ1-3	-	-	TRBV7-6	TGTGCCAGCAGCTTAGGAGTGGGAAACACCATATATTTT	CASSLGVGNTIYF
TRBJ2-3	-	TRBD2	TRBV5-4	TGTGCCAGCAGCCATACTAGCGGGAGTGGTACAGATACGCAGTATTTT	CASSHTSGSGTDTQYF
TRBJ1-2	-	TRBD1	TRBV11-2	TGTGCCAGCAGCACCAACCGACAGGGGGCAGGCTATGGCTACACCTTC	CASSTNRQGAGYGYTF
TRBJ1-2	-	-	TRBV21-1	TGTGCCAGCAGCAAAGAAGCAGGACAGCACTATGGCTACACCTTC	CASSKEAGQHYGYTF
TRBJ2-7	-	-	TRBV28	TGTGCCGCCCAGCTCGGGGGATCCTACGAGCAGTACTTC	CAAQLGGSYEQYF
TRBJ2-7	-	TRBD1	TRBV11-3	TGTGCCAGCAGCTTCGGGACAGGGGGATACTACGAGCAGTACTTC	CASSFGTGGYYEQYF
TRBJ1-3	-	-	TRBV6-1	TGTGCCAGCAGTGAGTTAAGCAGGCAAGGAAACACCATATATTTT	CASSELSRQGNTIYF
TRBJ2-7	-	-	TRBV5-4	TGTGCCAGCAGATCGGAGGGGATTATCTCCGAGCAGTACTTC	CASRSEGIISEQYF
TRBJ2-1	-	TRBD2	TRBV4-3	TGCGCCAGCAGCCCCAGACTAGCGGGGGCACTTGACAATGAGCAGTTCTTC	CASSPRLAGALDNEQFF
TRBJ2-2	-	-	TRBV5-1	TGCGCCAGCAGCTTGGTCCATCAGACACTCAACACCGGGGAGCTGTTTTTT	CASSLVHQTLNTGELFF
TRBJ2-3	-	TRBD1	TRBV27	TGTGCCAGCAGCTCCCCAGGGGGACGCACAGATACGCAGTATTTT	CASSSPGGRTDTQYF
TRBJ2-5	once	-	TRBV7-8	TGTGCCAGCAGCTTCGGCGGATACCAAGAGACCCAGTACTTC	CASSFGGYQETQYF
TRBJ2-1	-	TRBD2	TRBV5-5	TGTGCCAGCAGCTTGGCCTATACGGGGGGGCTGTACAATGAGCAGTTCTTC	CASSLAYTGGLYNEQFF
TRBJ2-1	-	TRBD1	TRBV5-6	TGTGCCAGCAGCTCCCAGGGGGCAGATGAGCAGTTCTTC	CASSSQGADEQFF
TRBJ2-5	-	TRBD1	TRBV7-2	TGTGCCAGCAGCACAGACAGGGGAGAGACCCAGTACTTC	CASSTDRGETQYF
TRBJ2-1	-	-	TRBV7-9	TGTGCCAGCAGCCCGGGGGATGGGGCCTACAATGAGCAGTTCTTC	CASSPGDGAYNEQFF
TRBJ1-5	-	TRBD1	TRBV28	TGTGCCAGCAGAACAGGGGACAATCAGCCCCAGCATTTT	CASRTGDNQPQHF
TRBJ2-7	-	-	TRBV6-1	TGTGCCAGCAGTGAAGTTTGGGCATACGAGCAGTACTTC	CASSEVWAYEQYF
TRBJ2-7	-	-	TRBV14	TGTGCCAGCAGCCAAGGAAATAGCGTCAACGAGCAGTACTTC	CASSQGNSVNEQYF
TRBJ2-1	-	TRBD2	TRBV3-1/TRBV3-2	TGTGCCAGCAGCCAACCTCTAGCGGGAGATCACAATGAGCAGTTCTTC	CASSQPLAGDHNEQFF
TRBJ2-7	-	-	TRBV29-1	TGCAGCGTTGAGGACAGAACCTACGAGCAGTACTTC	CSVEDRTYEQYF
TRBJ2-1	-	TRBD1	TRBV19	TGTGCCAGTCAACCCGGGACAGGGGGCTGGGGGGGTGCCTACAATGAGCAGTTCTTC	CASQPGTGGWGGAYNEQFF
TRBJ2-2	few	TRBD1	TRBV5-1	TGCGCCAGCAGCCAAGGGACAGGGGGCAACACCGGGGAGCTGTTTTTT	CASSQGTGGNTGELFF